The entry below gives a single T cell receptor beta chain sequence along with its context. Antigen: not known. This entry comes from a study of blood T cells in healthy people across ages. General observations from the study: Those diversity estimates obtained from one million T cells were thought to be underestimates. Shifts in expanded clonotypes may have been confounded by donor CMV status, which was unknown.

The authors isolated at least 6 million PBMCs per sample. The CDR3 extends over 15 amino acids. Germline V gene sequence: CDR1 LGHDT, CDR2 YNNKEL (reference sequence). V was shortened by 4 bases and J by 3 bases, with 16 bases between the two germline ends. Primed by a sample-barcoded 5' primer and a J-beta primer mix, a second PCR proceeded for 7 to 11 cycles. With 12 random nucleotides, a template-switch adaptor tagged each individual cDNA molecule. TCRdb called the 5' RACE reads again in MiXCR, with one record for every CDR3 protein. The sample comprises hundreds of thousands of distinct CDR3 sequences, around 62% of which are singletons, and 28% rests with the top ten.

The rearrangement joins TRBV3-1 to TRBJ2-7; TRBD2 might be the D (5 bases). This TCR came from a man younger than 45 in good health. Material: blood. CDR3 amino acids: CASSPIDSGFYEQYF. The CDR3 region has the DNA TGTGCCAGCAGCCCCATTGATTCGGGGTTCTACGAGCAGTACTTC.